The clone carrying this T cell receptor beta chain has at least ten counts. As yet, its antigen is unknown. Next came a second PCR, run for 7 to 11 cycles, which used a sample-barcoded 5' primer along with a J-beta primer mix. All samples gave at least 2.5 million CDR3-containing paired-end reads. One entry per CDR3 protein, called by TCRdb with MiXCR from the 5' RACE reads. The top ten clones hold over 20% of a sample with approximately 800,000 distinct CDR3 sequences, roughly 50% of them seen once. Samples had at least 7 million PBMCs isolated from them. The source of the sample is a study of blood T cells in healthy people across ages. Across the study: Using template switching, researchers captured about one barcoded beta molecule for each two T cells. Regarding the study as a whole: The diversity estimates, figures obtained from one million T cells, were considered underestimates.

The germline V gene has CDR1 ENHRY and CDR2 SYGVKD. The length of the CDR3 is 13 residues. Trimming pared 0 bases from V and 11 bases from J, leaving 13 bases between. The clonotype was recovered from a man between 25 and 39 years old in good health. Sequencing was done on a sample of blood. The chain combines TRBV10-3 with TRBJ1-1; D is unresolved. In nucleotides, the CDR3 is TGTGCCATCAGTGAGTCGTGGGCCCGAGGCGCTTTCTTT. Translated, it gives CAISESWARGAFF.